Below are 17 T cell receptor beta chains sequenced from a single sample in a study of T cells in tuberculosis. Assay: immunoSEQ multiplex PCR; the TCRdb copy retains only in-frame clones and omits some. The sample lists 9,500 to 12,000 clones; over 90% were seen once. What was sequenced was PBMCs. The receptors were gathered from an adult with tuberculosis.

The chain joins TRBV12-2 to TRBJ1-3; the table gives TRBD1 as D, unverified against the DNA. TRBV12-2 is a pseudogene. This CDR3 is 18 amino acids long. The CDR3 region has the DNA TGTGCAAGTCGCTTAGAGGGGGACGGTGGGGGCTCTGGAAACACCATATATTTT. Translation gives CASRLEGDGGGSGNTIYF.

This clone was picked up a small number of times. The rearrangement links TRBV2 to TRBJ1-6; D perhaps matches TRBD1 (5 bases). Germline V lookup: CDR1 SNHLY, CDR2 FYNNEI. Trimming shortened V by 4 bases and J by 6 bases, and 7 bases separated the two germline ends. The CDR3 has 13 residues. DNA of the CDR3: TGTGCCAGCAGTGGCCAGGGTAATTCACCCCTCCACTTT. Translating it yields CASSGQGNSPLHF.

The chain employs TRBV5-1 and TRBJ2-1; 7 positions match TRBD1. Per the germline V gene, CDR1 is SGHRS and CDR2 is YFSETQ. Trimming cost V 0 bases and J 3 bases; bases outside gene matches: 0. The CDR3 is 14 residues long. The CDR3, as DNA: TGCGCCAGCAGCTTGGGGGACAGCTACAATGAGCAGTTCTTC. It encodes CASSLGDSYNEQFF.

This clone was seen a handful of times. The CDR3 region is CASRNDRGNYGYTF. Here the CDR3 DNA reads TGTGCCAGCAGGAACGACAGGGGTAACTATGGCTACACCTTC. The chain carries TRBV6-5 and TRBJ1-2; TRBD1 matches at 8 bases. The V gene end was trimmed by 6 bases and the J gene end by 1 base; junction bases not matched to a gene: 4. Germline V gene lookup returns CDR1 MNHEY and CDR2 SVGAGI. The CDR3 has 14 amino acids.

In nucleotides, the CDR3 is TGTGCCAGTAGTCTTAGTATGAACACTGAAGCTTTCTTT. As protein: CASSLSMNTEAFF. V and J are TRBV19 and TRBJ1-1; D unclear. The ends were cut back, 5 bases at V and 0 bases at J, with 7 bases in the middle. The CDR3 consists of 13 residues. Germline loops: CDR1 LNHDA, CDR2 SQIVND (reference sequence).

V is TRBV7-2 and J is TRBJ2-1; D is unresolved. CDR3 length: 13 amino acids. V dropped 2 bases and J dropped 5 bases, with 7 bases sitting between them. Per germline, CDR1 SGHTA and CDR2 FQGNSA. The CDR3 sequence: CASSLMGDNEQFF. The DNA of the CDR3 is TGTGCCAGCAGCTTAATGGGCGACAATGAGCAGTTCTTC.

The V and J genes are TRBV2 and TRBJ1-5; D not certain. Looked up from germline, CDR1 is SNHLY and CDR2 is FYNNEI. This CDR3 region has 14 residues. The germline V and J ends were trimmed by 2 bases and 0 bases, with 5 bases remaining between them. The CDR3 reads CASSESYSNQPQHF. In nucleotides, the CDR3 is TGTGCCAGCAGTGAATCGTATAGCAATCAGCCCCAGCATTTT. Drawing the rest from reference TRBV2 and TRBJ1-5, the complete variable domain is EPEVTQTPSHQVTQMGQEVILRCVPISNHLYFYWYRQILGQKVEFLVSFYNNEISEKSEIFDDQFSVERPDGSNFTLKIRSTKLEDSAMYFCASSESYSNQPQHFGDGTRLSIL.

J is TRBJ1-5 and V is TRBV25-1; no reliable D call. V gave up 4 bases and J gave up 0 bases, with 7 bases separating them. The V gene's germline CDR1 is MGHDK and CDR2 SYGVNS. This CDR3 has 14 amino acids. CDR3: CASSALYSNQPQHF. CDR3 bases: TGTGCCAGCAGTGCTTTATATAGCAATCAGCCCCAGCATTTT.

The chain joins TRBV6-5 to TRBJ1-4; 9 nucleotides match TRBD1. The ends lost 6 bases at V and 8 bases at J; junction bases unmatched: 7. The germline V gene encodes CDR1 MNHEY and CDR2 SVGAGI. CDR3 length: 14 residues. In nucleotides, the CDR3 is TGTGCCAGCAGATGGGACAGGGAGGGCGAAAAACTGTTTTTT. Amino acids: CASRWDREGEKLFF.

This rearrangement joins TRBV6-1 to TRBJ1-2, with 12 bases lining up with TRBD1. Germline V gives CDR1 MNHNS, CDR2 SASEGT. J gave up 8 bases and V 4 bases, and 8 bases lay outside the gene matches. The CDR3 runs 15 residues. The CDR3 DNA sequence: TGTGCCAGCAGTGCACACCGGGACAGGGGGCGCGGCTACACCTTC. Translation gives CASSAHRDRGRGYTF.

The chain uses TRBV19 and TRBJ2-1; D is undetermined. From germline, CDR1 is LNHDA and CDR2 SQIVND (reference sequence). V lost 5 bases and J 8 bases, leaving 16 bases between the germline ends. This CDR3 is 14 amino acids long. The chain's CDR3 is CASSVVTAADEQFF. In DNA form, the CDR3 reads TGTGCCAGTAGTGTCGTAACCGCCGCGGATGAGCAGTTCTTC.

The V gene is TRBV7-3, the J gene TRBJ1-1, with D uncertain. V lost 5 bases and J lost 2, with 9 bases in between. Germline CDR1 and CDR2: SGHTA and FQGTGA. The CDR3 runs to 13 residues. This CDR3 is CASSQERNTEAFF. CDR3 sequence (DNA): TGTGCCAGCAGCCAGGAAAGAAACACTGAAGCTTTCTTT.

The chain is built from TRBV2 and TRBJ2-5, with 7 bases lining up with TRBD1. Germline values: CDR1 SNHLY, CDR2 FYNNEI. The CDR3 runs to 14 residues. With 3 bases clipped from V and 2 bases from J, the junction kept 3 bases outside the gene matches. CDR3 loop: CASSEARGQETQYF. Here the CDR3 DNA reads TGTGCCAGCAGTGAGGCCAGGGGGCAAGAGACCCAGTACTTC.

The chain combines TRBV15 with TRBJ1-6, with D uncertain. The germline V gene encodes CDR1 LNHNV and CDR2 YYDKDF (reference sequence). Trimming cost V 1 base and J 11 bases, with 21 bases left between them. This CDR3 spans 17 amino acids. The CDR3 reads CATSRGHLLSPQAPLHF. Here the CDR3 DNA reads TGTGCCACCAGCAGAGGCCACCTCCTTTCACCTCAGGCACCCCTCCACTTT. Filled out from reference TRBV15 and TRBJ1-6, the complete variable domain reads DAMVIQNPRYQVTQFGKPVTLSCSQTLNHNVMYWYQQKSSQAPKLLFHYYDKDFNNEADTPDNFQSRRPNTSFCFLDIRSPGLGDTAMYLCATSRGHLLSPQAPLHFGNGTRLTVT.

The V and J genes are TRBV27 and TRBJ2-2, with 7 bases identical to TRBD1. The CDR3 extends over 13 amino acids. Per germline, CDR1 MNHEY and CDR2 SMNVEV (reference sequence). V was clipped by 7 bases and J by 4 bases; unmatched bases: 3. The CDR3 protein is CASTRTGTGELFF. The CDR3 DNA sequence: TGTGCCAGCACCCGGACAGGCACCGGGGAGCTGTTTTTT.

The chain couples TRBV6-5 to TRBJ1-2; possibly TRBD1 for D (6 bases). CDR3 length equals 13 residues. Per the germline V gene, CDR1 is MNHEY and CDR2 is SVGAGI. V lost 3 bases and J 6 bases, leaving 11 bases between the germline ends. The CDR3 sequence is CASSYRTDHGYTF. In DNA form, the CDR3 reads TGTGCCAGCAGTTATAGGACAGATCATGGCTACACCTTC.

V gene TRBV4-1 combines with J gene TRBJ2-7, with TRBD2 matching over 9 bases. The CDR3 is 17 residues long. The germline V gene has CDR1 MGHRA and CDR2 YSYEKL. The V gene end was trimmed by 1 base and the J gene end by 4 bases; junction bases not matched to a gene: 11. The CDR3 loop is CASSQVGLAGDMYEQYF. Written as DNA, the CDR3 is TGCGCCAGCAGCCAAGTTGGTTTAGCGGGAGATATGTACGAGCAGTACTTC.